The TCR beta chain under discussion was sequenced for a study of cytotoxic CD8 clonotypes in ibrutinib-treated CLL. On the study more broadly: Sequencing produced an average of 255,043 productive templates and 94,082 productive rearrangements per sample.

In germline, CDR1 is SGHTA, CDR2 FQGNSA. V lost 4 bases, J lost 6 bases, and 15 bases lay in between. The CDR3 loop spans 14 amino acids. Measured with immunoSEQ multiplex PCR; TCRdb has only the in-frame clones, and not every one. This sample has roughly 11,000 clones; approximately 85% occur once, and the top ten carry approximately 24%. The V gene is TRBV7-2, the J gene TRBJ1-1, with D hard to call. The receptor was isolated from a human donor with chronic lymphocytic leukemia. Sample: PBMCs, taken at disease progression, from a patient treated with ibrutinib. The CDR3 nucleotides read TGTGCCAGCAGCTCCTCCATGAGGTGGCCTGAAGCTTTCTTT. Its protein is CASSSSMRWPEAFF.